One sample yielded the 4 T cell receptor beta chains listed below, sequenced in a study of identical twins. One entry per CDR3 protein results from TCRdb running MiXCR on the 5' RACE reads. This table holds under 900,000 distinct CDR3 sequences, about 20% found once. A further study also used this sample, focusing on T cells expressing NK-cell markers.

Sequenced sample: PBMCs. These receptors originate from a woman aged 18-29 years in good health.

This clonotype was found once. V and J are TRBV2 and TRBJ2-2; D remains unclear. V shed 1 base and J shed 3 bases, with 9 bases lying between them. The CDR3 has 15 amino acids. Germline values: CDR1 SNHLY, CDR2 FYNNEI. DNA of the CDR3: TGTGCCAGCAGTGAAGTTGGCACCCACACCGGGGAGCTGTTTTTT. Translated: CASSEVGTHTGELFF. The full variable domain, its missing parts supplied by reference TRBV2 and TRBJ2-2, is EPEVTQTPSHQVTQMGQEVILRCVPISNHLYFYWYRQILGQKVEFLVSFYNNEISEKSEIFDDQFSVERPDGSNFTLKIRSTKLEDSAMYFCASSEVGTHTGELFFGEGSRLTVL.

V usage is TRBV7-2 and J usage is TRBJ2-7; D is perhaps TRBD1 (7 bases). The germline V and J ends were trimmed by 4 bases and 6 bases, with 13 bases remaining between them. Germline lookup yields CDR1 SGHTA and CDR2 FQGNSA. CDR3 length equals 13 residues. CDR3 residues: CASSWRQGGEQYF. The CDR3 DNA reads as TGTGCCAGCAGCTGGAGACAGGGAGGCGAGCAGTACTTC.

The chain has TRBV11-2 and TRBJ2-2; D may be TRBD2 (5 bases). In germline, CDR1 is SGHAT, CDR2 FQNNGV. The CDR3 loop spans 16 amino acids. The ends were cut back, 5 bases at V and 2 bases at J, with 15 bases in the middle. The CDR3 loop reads CASSGRGSANTGELFF. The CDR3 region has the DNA TGTGCCAGCAGCGGTCGGGGATCGGCAAACACCGGGGAGCTGTTTTTT.

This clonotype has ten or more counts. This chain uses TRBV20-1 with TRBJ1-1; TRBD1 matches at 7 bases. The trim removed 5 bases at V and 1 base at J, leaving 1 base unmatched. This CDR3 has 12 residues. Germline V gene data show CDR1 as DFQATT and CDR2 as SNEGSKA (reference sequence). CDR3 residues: CSAGDRNTEAFF. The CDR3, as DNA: TGCAGTGCTGGGGACAGGAACACTGAAGCTTTCTTT.